This is a list of T cell receptor beta chains from one sample in a study of beta chain features in type 1 diabetes. The data were produced by immunoSEQ multiplex PCR, yet TCRdb's version contains in-frame clones alone and is incomplete. In the table there are 150,000 to 200,000 clones, approximately 9% of which are singletons. The sample was central memory CD4+ T cells from blood. Receptors were obtained from a woman aged 18-30 years in good health. CDR3s include the opening cysteine and the closing phenylalanine or tryptophan. The D gene is left open where the match is weak. Not every row has a clone size; where given, it reads once, few, many or a size class.

D gene	V gene	J gene	clone size	CDR3 DNA	CDR3 protein
.	TRBV5-4	TRBJ1-2	few	TGTGCCAGCAGCACACCGACAGGCGGCGACTATGGCTACACCTTC	CASSTPTGGDYGYTF
.	TRBV7-8	TRBJ1-6	few	TGTGCCAGCAGCTTGACGGGGAAGCCCCTCCACTTT	CASSLTGKPLHF
.	TRBV5-1	TRBJ2-5	few	TGCGCCAGCAGTGCGTCCCGAGAGACCCAGTACTTC	CASSASRETQYF
.	TRBV28	TRBJ1-5	few	TGTGCCAGCAGTTCTGCCCTCCTCGGGCCCCAGCATTTT	CASSSALLGPQHF
TRBD1	TRBV5-4	TRBJ1-1	.	TGTGCCAGCAGCTCCCAGGGGGCAGACACTGAAGCTTTCTTT	CASSSQGADTEAFF
.	TRBV2	TRBJ2-5	.	TGTGCCAGCAGCCCCGAAGTCGGACTAGAGACCCAGTACTTC	CASSPEVGLETQYF
TRBD1	TRBV5-1	TRBJ2-5	.	TGCGCCAGCAGCTTGGAACAGGGGGCTGGGGAGACCCAGTACTTC	CASSLEQGAGETQYF
.	TRBV7-9	TRBJ1-1	.	TGTGCCAGCAGCCAACAGGGAGGGGAAGCTTTCTTT	CASSQQGGEAFF
TRBD2	TRBV6-1	TRBJ2-1	.	TGTGCCAGCATACGGGACTATACCTACAATGAGCAGTTCTTC	CASIRDYTYNEQFF
TRBD1	TRBV30	TRBJ1-1	few	TGTGCCTGCTACAGGGGGCGGAACACTGAAGCTTTCTTT	CACYRGRNTEAFF
.	TRBV2	TRBJ2-4	.	TGTGCCAGTAGGAGGGAGTCCGGGAGTGGGAACATTCAGTACTTC	CASRRESGSGNIQYF
.	TRBV7-2	TRBJ2-5	.	TGTGCCAGCAGCTCGCAGGGAGGCGGGGAGACCCAGTACTTC	CASSSQGGGETQYF
.	TRBV2	TRBJ1-2	few	TGTGCCAGCAGCGCTCTCCCAGGGTCGGACTATGGCTACACCTTC	CASSALPGSDYGYTF
TRBD1	TRBV28	TRBJ1-2	many	TGTGCCAGCAGTCAGGGGGGCTATGGCTACACCTTC	CASSQGGYGYTF
.	TRBV9	TRBJ2-1	.	TGTGCCAGCAGCCCCCGACTAGTCCCAATTGAGCAGTTCTTC	CASSPRLVPIEQFF
.	TRBV13	TRBJ2-1	few	TGTGCCAGCAGCCGCGTCGGAGGGGACAATGAGCAGTTCTTC	CASSRVGGDNEQFF
.	TRBV7-9	TRBJ1-4	few	TGTGCCAGCAGCCCGGGAAATCCAGGCGAAAAACTGTTTTTT	CASSPGNPGEKLFF
.	TRBV6-1	TRBJ2-2	.	TGTGCCAGCAGGATACAGGGAATCACCGGGGAGCTGTTTTTT	CASRIQGITGELFF
TRBD2	TRBV15	TRBJ2-1	.	TGTGCCACCAGGGAAGGACTAGCCGGTGAGCAGTTCTTC	CATREGLAGEQFF
.	TRBV7-3	TRBJ2-3	.	TGTGCCAGCAGCTTCAGGGATACGCAGTATTTT	CASSFRDTQYF
TRBD1	TRBV5-4	TRBJ1-4	.	TGTGCCAGCAGCCGCGACCTCACAGGGGATAATGAAAAACTGTTTTTT	CASSRDLTGDNEKLFF
TRBD2	TRBV4-3	TRBJ2-5	few	TGCGCCAGCAGCCCGACTAGCGGGGCGGGGGAGACCCAGTACTTC	CASSPTSGAGETQYF
TRBD1	TRBV6-1	TRBJ2-7	few	TGTGCCAGCACCACTTGGACAGGGGGAATGTACGAGCAGTACTTC	CASTTWTGGMYEQYF
TRBD1	TRBV10-3	TRBJ2-1	once	TGTGCCATCAGTGAGGCGACAACCGGGACAGGACCTAATGAGCAGTTCTTC	CAISEATTGTGPNEQFF
TRBD1	TRBV29-1	TRBJ1-1	few	TGCAGCGTGCAGGGGGGCGGCACTGAAGCTTTCTTT	CSVQGGGTEAFF
.	TRBV2	TRBJ2-5	few	TGTGCCAGCATGGAGGCCCACGACCAAGAGACCCAGTACTTC	CASMEAHDQETQYF
TRBD1	TRBV29-1	TRBJ1-2	.	TGCAGCGTTTTACTTACAGGGGGGCGAGGCTATGGCTACACCTTC	CSVLLTGGRGYGYTF
TRBD1	TRBV5-4	TRBJ1-1	.	TGTGCCACCTCGGGGCGGGACAGGGTCTCGAACACTGAAGCTTTCTTT	CATSGRDRVSNTEAFF
TRBD1	TRBV6-5	TRBJ2-1	few	TGTGCCAGCAGCTCCGGGACAGGGGTTTCCCATGAGCAGTTCTTC	CASSSGTGVSHEQFF
TRBD1	TRBV29-1	TRBJ2-7	many	TGCAGCGGCCAGGGGGCGGGCTACGAGCAGTACTTC	CSGQGAGYEQYF
.	TRBV4-3	TRBJ1-2	few	TGCGCCAGCAGCCAACATCGGGGGGACTATGGCTACACCTTC	CASSQHRGDYGYTF
TRBD1	TRBV18	TRBJ1-5	few	TGTGCCAGCTCACAACAGGGGAGCAATCAGCCCCAGCATTTT	CASSQQGSNQPQHF
.	TRBV29-1	TRBJ2-7	few	TGCAGCGTTGAACCGGACAGCTCCTACGAGCAGTACTTC	CSVEPDSSYEQYF
.	TRBV21-1	TRBJ1-5	.	TGTGCCAGCAGCAAAGCCCGACAGAACAATCAGCCCCAGCATTTT	CASSKARQNNQPQHF
TRBD2	TRBV5-1	TRBJ2-1	.	TGCGCCAGCAGCCCGCTAGCGGGTGATTACAATGAGCAGTTCTTC	CASSPLAGDYNEQFF
.	TRBV18	TRBJ1-2	.	TGTGCCAGCTCACCACGCGACAGCAACTATGGCTACACCTTC	CASSPRDSNYGYTF
.	TRBV2	TRBJ1-2	few	TGTGCCAGCACCACAGGCGCTACTCTCTATGGCTACACCTTC	CASTTGATLYGYTF
.	TRBV7-2	TRBJ2-1	.	TGTGCCAGCAGCTTAGATCAGGGGGGAACTAGCGGCTACAATGAGCAGTTCTTC	CASSLDQGGTSGYNEQFF
.	TRBV7-9	TRBJ2-3	.	TGTGCCAGCAGCTTATATCGAGATACGCAGTATTTT	CASSLYRDTQYF
.	TRBV25-1	TRBJ2-1	.	TGTGCCAGCACCCGTGGAATTCAGGCCACCAATGAGCAGTTCTTC	CASTRGIQATNEQFF
.	TRBV15	TRBJ2-7	few	TGTGCCACCAGCAGAGATCCCCCGACAGTTAACTACGAGCAGTACTTC	CATSRDPPTVNYEQYF
TRBD1	TRBV9	TRBJ1-2	.	TGTGCCAGCAGCGAACAGGGGCGTGGGGGCTACACCTTC	CASSEQGRGGYTF
TRBD2	TRBV2	TRBJ2-7	.	TGTGCCAGCATTCCGGGACTAGCGTCGTACGAGCAGTACTTC	CASIPGLASYEQYF
TRBD2	TRBV4-1	TRBJ2-1	few	TGCGCCAGCAGCCATCCTGGACTAGCGGGGGGCAATAATGAGCAGTTCTTC	CASSHPGLAGGNNEQFF
.	TRBV2	TRBJ2-5	few	TGTGCCAGCAGGTTGGCGGGGGAGACCCAGTACTTC	CASRLAGETQYF
TRBD2	TRBV11-2	TRBJ2-4	few	TGTGCCAGCAGCCCCTTAGCGGGAGGACTAGCCAAAAACATTCAGTACTTC	CASSPLAGGLAKNIQYF
.	TRBV7-9	TRBJ2-6	few	TGTGCCAGCAGCTTTGCAGTCTCTGGGGCCAACGTCCTGACTTTC	CASSFAVSGANVLTF
.	TRBV6-5	TRBJ2-5	few	TGTGCCAGCAGACCCGACAGTCTTAGAGAGACCCAGTACTTC	CASRPDSLRETQYF
TRBD1	TRBV9	TRBJ1-2	.	TGTGCCAGCAGCGAGGGACAGGGACAGGGAATTGGCGGCTACACCTTC	CASSEGQGQGIGGYTF
.	TRBV30	TRBJ2-6	.	TGTGCCTGGAGACAGGCAGGGGCCAACGTCCTGACTTTC	CAWRQAGANVLTF
TRBD1	TRBV29-1	TRBJ1-2	few	TGCAGCGCCGGGACAGTTGATAACTATGGCTACACCTTC	CSAGTVDNYGYTF